This T cell receptor (beta chain) was sequenced during a study of graft-versus-host responses after intestinal transplantation. The CDR3 covers 13 residues. V was shortened by 5 bases and J by 5 bases, with 12 bases between the two germline ends. Germline V gene lookup returns CDR1 SEHNR and CDR2 FQNEAQ (reference sequence). On this clone: Its antigen is as yet unknown.

Measured with immunoSEQ multiplex PCR; TCRdb has only the in-frame clones, and not every one. The sample shows 95,000 to 110,000 clones, roughly 86% of them seen only once. The sequencing here drew on unstimulated CD4+ T cells sorted from spleen or lymph node cells, taken before transplant. The V gene is TRBV7-9, the J gene TRBJ1-1, with D unresolved. The sequence came from a human donor who was the organ donor for an intestinal transplant. The CDR3 sequence: CASSREVSTEAFF. The CDR3 region has the DNA TGTGCCAGCAGCCGCGAGGTCAGTACTGAAGCTTTCTTT.